The sequence of this TCR beta chain was determined in a study of blood T cell repertoires in COVID-19. Overall study: Sites across the United States, Italy and Spain contributed samples from acute and convalescent COVID-19. T cells, B-cell-depleted T cells, or PBMCs supplied cDNA or gDNA.

The table lists this clone with a count of one. The CDR3 spans 15 residues. Unmatched junction bases numbered 7, after V lost 6 bases and J lost 0 bases. Germline values: CDR1 MDHEN, CDR2 SYDVKM. Per the original methods: Using reference gene primer amplification, nucleated cell counts were estimated. Measured with immunoSEQ multiplex PCR; TCRdb has only the in-frame clones, and not every one. The D gene and trimming were derived from the DNA, and the V and J assignments and clone size from that table. The sample records about 300,000 clones, 85% being singletons. No more than 2 weeks before study entry, exposed participants had met a case of COVID-19.

This clonotype was sampled from a woman in her 30s who had been exposed to COVID-19. Sample: PBMCs or T cells enriched from blood (not recorded which). The chain carries TRBV28 and TRBJ2-7, with 8 positions matching TRBD2. The CDR3 nucleotides are TGTGCCAGCAGCCCCCCGGGAGGGGGCTCCTACGAGCAGTACTTC. Its translation is CASSPPGGGSYEQYF. Full variable domain (outside the CDR3, taken from reference TRBV28 and TRBJ2-7): DVKVTQSSRYLVKRTGEKVFLECVQDMDHENMFWYRQDPGLGLRLIYFSYDVKMKEKGDIPEGYSVSREKKERFSLILESASTNQTSMYLCASSPPGGGSYEQYFGPGTRLTVT.